The rows below give T cell receptor beta chains drawn from one sample of a study of T cells in localized non-small cell lung cancer. The table came from immunoSEQ multiplex PCR; TCRdb's copy has only in-frame clones and leaves some out. Among about 54,000 clones listed, roughly four fifths were seen once. The source material was peripheral blood, sampled before any cancer treatment. The receptors shown here come from an older female donor with stage II squamous cell lung carcinoma. Each CDR3 is given with its conserved first and last residue. The D gene is left open where the match is weak. Rows give clone size only sometimes, using once, few, many, or a class for an expanded clone.

D,size,V,J,DNA,CDR3
.,.,TRBV25-1,TRBJ1-3,TGTGCCAGCAGTGAACGAGTGACTCCCGGGGATGGAAACACCATATATTTT,CASSERVTPGDGNTIYF
TRBD1,.,TRBV7-2,TRBJ1-5,TGTGCCAGCACCTTGACAGGGCCTACAAATCAGCCCCAGCATTTT,CASTLTGPTNQPQHF
TRBD1,few,TRBV5-6,TRBJ2-5,TGTGCCGTAGGAACTACAGGGGGCGGGAAGACCCAGTACTTC,CAVGTTGGGKTQYF
.,.,TRBV5-1,TRBJ2-1,TGCGCCAGCAGCTTAGGGGCTAGCGTTAACAATGAGCAGTTCTTC,CASSLGASVNNEQFF
TRBD1,.,TRBV19,TRBJ1-1,TGTGCCAGTAGTATCTTCCCCGGGACAGCTAACACTGAAGCTTTCTTT,CASSIFPGTANTEAFF
.,.,TRBV7-2,TRBJ1-5,TGTGCCAGCAGCATCGGACAGTTTAGCAATCAGCCCCAGCATTTT,CASSIGQFSNQPQHF
TRBD1,few,TRBV18,TRBJ1-5,TGTGCCAGCTCACCAGGGACAGTTAGCAATCAGCCCCAGCATTTT,CASSPGTVSNQPQHF
.,few,TRBV9,TRBJ1-2,TGTGCCAGCAGCGTAGCTAAGTCGCCCACGGCGGGCTACACCTTC,CASSVAKSPTAGYTF
.,.,TRBV15,TRBJ1-5,TGTGCCACCAGCAGAGATCGTGGGGCACGCAATCAGCCCCAGCATTTT,CATSRDRGARNQPQHF
TRBD1,.,TRBV6-1,TRBJ2-5,TGTGCCAGCACTGAGGGGGCCGCTCTCCAAGAGACCCAGTACTTC,CASTEGAALQETQYF
TRBD1,.,TRBV4-1,TRBJ1-3,TGCGCCAGCAGCCCGGAGGGGGCCCCTGCCTCTGGAAACACCATATATTTT,CASSPEGAPASGNTIYF
.,.,TRBV11-3,TRBJ2-7,TGTGCCAGCAGCTTAAACGCAGGGACCAAGCAGTACTTC,CASSLNAGTKQYF
.,.,TRBV30,TRBJ2-7,TGTGCCTGGAGTGGGACTGGGTCCTACGAGCAGTACTTC,CAWSGTGSYEQYF
TRBD2,.,TRBV6-5,TRBJ2-7,TGTGCCAGCAGTTACTCAAGGCTAGCGGATACCTACGAGCAGTACTTC,CASSYSRLADTYEQYF
.,few,TRBV5-6,TRBJ2-1,TGTGCCAGCAGCGACTGGACACAATACAATGAGCAGTTCTTC,CASSDWTQYNEQFF
.,.,TRBV6-1,TRBJ1-5,TGTGCCGCTCGGGACTATATGGGCAATCAGCCCCAGCATTTT,CAARDYMGNQPQHF
.,.,TRBV7-2,TRBJ2-1,TGTGCCAGCAGCTCCGGGGAGAGCTCCTACAATGAGCAGTTCTTC,CASSSGESSYNEQFF
.,.,TRBV4-1,TRBJ1-4,TGCGCCAGCAGCCAAGATCCAGCCTACAATAAACTGTTTTTT,CASSQDPAYNKLFF
TRBD1,.,TRBV7-9,TRBJ2-1,TGTGCCGGGGTGACAGGGGATGTTGAGCAGTTCTTC,CAGVTGDVEQFF
.,.,TRBV2,TRBJ2-1,TGTGCCAGCAGTGAGAGGGGAATTGCCGTGGATGAGCAGTTCTTC,CASSERGIAVDEQFF
.,.,TRBV7-2,TRBJ1-2,TGTGCCAGCAGCCCCCCACAGGGCTATGGCTACACCTTC,CASSPPQGYGYTF
.,.,TRBV19,TRBJ1-2,TGTGCCAGTAGTTGGGGAGGCGGCTACACCTTC,CASSWGGGYTF
.,.,TRBV19,TRBJ1-1,TGTGCCAGTAGTGTCCGGGACACCCCTCACCAAGCTTTCTTT,CASSVRDTPHQAFF
.,.,TRBV27,TRBJ2-6,TGTGCCAGCAGTCCAGACTCAACTGGGGCCAACGTCCTGACTTTC,CASSPDSTGANVLTF
TRBD2,.,TRBV19,TRBJ2-1,TGTGCCAGTAGTTTCTCAGGGAGGGCCTACAATGAGCAGTTCTTC,CASSFSGRAYNEQFF
.,.,TRBV9,TRBJ2-1,TGTGCCAGCAGCCCCACGGGGGGCCAAGTTGAGCAGTTCTTC,CASSPTGGQVEQFF
.,.,TRBV27,TRBJ2-5,TGTGCCAGCAGTTTTAACCCGGGGACTTACGAGACCCAGTACTTC,CASSFNPGTYETQYF
.,once,TRBV19,TRBJ2-5,TGTGCCAGTAGTATGAGGGGGGGCAAAGAGACCCAGTACTTC,CASSMRGGKETQYF
.,.,TRBV9,TRBJ1-5,TGTGCCAGCAGCCCTGAGGCCGGGACACTGAGCAATCAGCCCCAGCATTTT,CASSPEAGTLSNQPQHF
.,.,TRBV19,TRBJ1-4,TGTGCCAGTAATTGGGGAAAAGGTGAAAAACTGTTTTTT,CASNWGKGEKLFF
.,once,TRBV29-1,TRBJ1-3,TGCAGCGTCTCGGACACCTCTGGAAACACCATATATTTT,CSVSDTSGNTIYF
.,.,TRBV21-1,TRBJ1-5,TGTGCCAGCAGCCTACGACAGGGCCGCCAGCCCCAGCATTTT,CASSLRQGRQPQHF
.,.,TRBV5-6,TRBJ1-2,TGTGCCAGCAGCGCCGCGGGACGGAACTATGGCTACACCTTC,CASSAAGRNYGYTF
.,once,TRBV27,TRBJ2-7,TGTGCCAGCAGCCTACCGGGCGCCGCCACCTACGAGCAGTACTTC,CASSLPGAATYEQYF
TRBD1,.,TRBV11-1,TRBJ1-1,TGTGCCAGCAGCACCCGACAGGGGCCCCCTGAAGCTTTCTTT,CASSTRQGPPEAFF
TRBD1,.,TRBV30,TRBJ1-2,TGTGCCTGGAGTGTAAGCAGGGGGCTGTACGGCTACACCTTC,CAWSVSRGLYGYTF
.,.,TRBV6-1,TRBJ2-7,TGTGCCAGCAGTTCGACCCCTACCGGACGCGAGGAGCAGTACTTC,CASSSTPTGREEQYF
.,once,TRBV11-3,TRBJ1-1,TGTGCCAGCAGCCGGGACTCACGTGGTGAAGCTTTCTTT,CASSRDSRGEAFF
TRBD1,.,TRBV27,TRBJ1-5,TGTGCCAGCAGTGACAGGGTTCAGCCCCAGCATTTT,CASSDRVQPQHF
.,.,TRBV7-9,TRBJ1-1,TGTGCCAGCACCCTTCAGGGGACGAACACTAAAGCTTTCTTT,CASTLQGTNTKAFF
.,.,TRBV5-1,TRBJ2-5,TGCGCCAGCAGCTTGGGTGGGGGGATGGAGACCCAGTACTTC,CASSLGGGMETQYF
.,.,TRBV7-8,TRBJ1-1,TGTGCCAGCAGCTTAGGGGGTCCTGCTTTCTTT,CASSLGGPAFF
.,.,TRBV7-3,TRBJ2-5,TGTGCCAGCAGCTTAGGGGCGGGGTACCAAGAGACCCAGTACTTC,CASSLGAGYQETQYF
TRBD2,.,TRBV10-3,TRBJ2-5,TGTGCCATCAGTGATCCGGGACTAGCAGAGGAGACCCAGTACTTC,CAISDPGLAEETQYF
.,.,TRBV18,TRBJ2-7,TGTGCCAGCTCCCGCCAGGAGGGCTACGAGCAGTACTTC,CASSRQEGYEQYF
.,.,TRBV2,TRBJ1-6,TGTGCCAGCAGCCCCGGGCCCCCAGGTTCACCCCTCCACTTT,CASSPGPPGSPLHF
.,.,TRBV5-6,TRBJ2-1,TGTGCCAGCAGCTCCCTAAATGCTGAGCAGTTCTTC,CASSSLNAEQFF
TRBD2,.,TRBV5-1,TRBJ2-3,TGCGCCAGCAAGGATGGGGGGGGGTACCACACAGATACGCAGTATTTT,CASKDGGGYHTDTQYF
.,once,TRBV29-1,TRBJ2-7,TGCAGCGTTGAACTTTCGGCAGGGAGGGGGGGAGGTTACGAGCAGTACTTC,CSVELSAGRGGGYEQYF
.,few,TRBV5-1,TRBJ2-2,TGCGCCAGCAGCAGTTCGAGAAGAACCGGGGAGCTGTTTTTT,CASSSSRRTGELFF
TRBD1,few,TRBV30,TRBJ2-2,TGTGCCCGGGACAGTAGAACCGGGGAGCTGTTTTTT,CARDSRTGELFF
TRBD1,.,TRBV7-3,TRBJ2-7,TGTGCCAGCAGGTACGGGACAGGAATTTTTGAGCAGTACTTC,CASRYGTGIFEQYF